This TCR beta chain stems from a study of memory CD4+ T cells and cytomegalovirus serostatus. Single viable CD3+CD4+CD8-CD45RO+ cells were sorted as the memory CD4+ T cells. The CDR3 length is 14 residues. Germline CDR1 is MGHRA and CDR2 is YSYEKL. Trimming took 0 bases from V and 8 from J, leaving 11 bases between them. Sequencing was performed with immunoSEQ multiplex PCR; in TCRdb, only in-frame clones are kept and a portion is missing. The table includes 35,000 to 50,000 clones, approximately 80% detected once. The chain carries TRBV4-1 and TRBJ2-1, with unresolved D. The sample was memory CD4+ T cells from blood. This sequence originates from an adult in good health and CMV-seronegative. The DNA of the CDR3 is TGCGCCAGCAGCCAAGAAAGAATCGGCGATGAGCAGTTCTTC. It yields the protein CASSQERIGDEQFF.